This T cell receptor beta chain originates from a study of T cells in Graves' hyperthyroidism and ophthalmopathy. The wider study: Initial diagnosis, before any treatment, was when peripheral blood was collected. Study conclusions and caveats: The majority of expanded thyroid clonotypes above 0.001 also appeared in blood.

This CDR3 is 13 amino acids long. V was clipped by 5 bases and J by 7 bases, with 14 bases between them. Worth noting for this clonotype: Its specificity is not known.

RNA transcripts were the template for amplifying TCR beta CDR3 regions. The HTBI set primed first-round TCR CDR3 RT-PCR. TCRdb independently ran MiXCR on the multiplex PCR reads; one entry per CDR3 protein. This sample has roughly 400,000 distinct CDR3 sequences, with roughly an eighth found just once. Sequencing used blood. The rearrangement links TRBV12-3 or TRBV12-4 to TRBJ1-2, with a weak D call TRBD1 (5 bases). The TCR was taken from a man in his forties or fifties with Graves' ophthalmopathy. CDR3: CASSNTRVGGYTF. In DNA, the CDR3 is TGTGCCAGCAGTAACACCAGGGTGGGTGGCTACACCTTC.